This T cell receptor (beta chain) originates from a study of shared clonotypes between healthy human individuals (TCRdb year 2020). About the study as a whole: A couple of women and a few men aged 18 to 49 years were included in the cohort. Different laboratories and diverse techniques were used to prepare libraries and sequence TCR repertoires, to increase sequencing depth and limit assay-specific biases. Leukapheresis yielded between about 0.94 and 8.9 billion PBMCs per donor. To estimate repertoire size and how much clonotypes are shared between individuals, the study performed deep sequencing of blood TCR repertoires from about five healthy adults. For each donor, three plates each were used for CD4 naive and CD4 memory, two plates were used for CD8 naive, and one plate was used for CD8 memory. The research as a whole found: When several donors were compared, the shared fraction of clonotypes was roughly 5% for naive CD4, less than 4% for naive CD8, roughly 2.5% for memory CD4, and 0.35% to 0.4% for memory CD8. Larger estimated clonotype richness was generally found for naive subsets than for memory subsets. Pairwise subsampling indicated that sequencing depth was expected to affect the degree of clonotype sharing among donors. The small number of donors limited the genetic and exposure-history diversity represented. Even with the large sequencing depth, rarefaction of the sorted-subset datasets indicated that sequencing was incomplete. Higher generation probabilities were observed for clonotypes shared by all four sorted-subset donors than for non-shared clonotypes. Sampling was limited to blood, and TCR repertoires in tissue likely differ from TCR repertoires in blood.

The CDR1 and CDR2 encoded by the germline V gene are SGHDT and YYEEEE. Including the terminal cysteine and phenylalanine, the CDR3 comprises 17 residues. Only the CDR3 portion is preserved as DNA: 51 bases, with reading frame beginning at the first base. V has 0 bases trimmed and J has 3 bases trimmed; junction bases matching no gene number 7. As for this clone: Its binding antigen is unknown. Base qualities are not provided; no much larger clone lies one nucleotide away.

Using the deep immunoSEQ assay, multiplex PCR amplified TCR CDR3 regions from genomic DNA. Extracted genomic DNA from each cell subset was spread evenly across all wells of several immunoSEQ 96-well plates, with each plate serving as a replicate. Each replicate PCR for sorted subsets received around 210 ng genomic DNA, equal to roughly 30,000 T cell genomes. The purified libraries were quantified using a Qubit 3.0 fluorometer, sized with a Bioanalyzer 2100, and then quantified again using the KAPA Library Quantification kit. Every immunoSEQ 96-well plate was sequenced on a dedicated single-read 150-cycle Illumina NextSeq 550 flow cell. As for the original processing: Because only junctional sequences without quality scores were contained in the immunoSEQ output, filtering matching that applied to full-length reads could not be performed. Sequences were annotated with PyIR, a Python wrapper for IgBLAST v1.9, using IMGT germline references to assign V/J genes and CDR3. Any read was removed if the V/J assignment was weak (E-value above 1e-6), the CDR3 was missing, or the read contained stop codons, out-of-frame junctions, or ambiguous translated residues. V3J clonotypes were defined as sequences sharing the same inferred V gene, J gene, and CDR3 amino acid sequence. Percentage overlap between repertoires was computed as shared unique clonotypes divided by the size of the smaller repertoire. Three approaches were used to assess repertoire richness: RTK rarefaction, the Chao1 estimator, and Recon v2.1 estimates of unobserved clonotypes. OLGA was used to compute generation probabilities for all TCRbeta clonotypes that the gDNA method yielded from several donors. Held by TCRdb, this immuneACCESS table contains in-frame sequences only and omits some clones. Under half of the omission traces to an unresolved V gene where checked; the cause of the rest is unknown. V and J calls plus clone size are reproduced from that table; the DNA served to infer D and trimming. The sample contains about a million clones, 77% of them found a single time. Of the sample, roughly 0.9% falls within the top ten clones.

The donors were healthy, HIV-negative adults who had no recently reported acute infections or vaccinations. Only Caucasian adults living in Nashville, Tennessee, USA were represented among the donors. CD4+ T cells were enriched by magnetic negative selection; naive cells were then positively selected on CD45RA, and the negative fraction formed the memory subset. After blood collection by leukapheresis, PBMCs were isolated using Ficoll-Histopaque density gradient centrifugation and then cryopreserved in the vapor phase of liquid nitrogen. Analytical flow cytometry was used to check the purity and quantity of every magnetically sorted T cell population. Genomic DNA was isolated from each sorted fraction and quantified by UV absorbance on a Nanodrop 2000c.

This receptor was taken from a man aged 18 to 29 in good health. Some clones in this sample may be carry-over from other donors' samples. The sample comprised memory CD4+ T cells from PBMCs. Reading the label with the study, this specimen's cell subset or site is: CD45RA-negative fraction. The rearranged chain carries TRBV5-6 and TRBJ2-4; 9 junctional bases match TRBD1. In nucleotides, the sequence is TGTGCCAGCAGCTTGGCTGGGACAGGGTATAGCAAAAACATTCAGTACTTC. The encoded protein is CASSLAGTGYSKNIQYF.